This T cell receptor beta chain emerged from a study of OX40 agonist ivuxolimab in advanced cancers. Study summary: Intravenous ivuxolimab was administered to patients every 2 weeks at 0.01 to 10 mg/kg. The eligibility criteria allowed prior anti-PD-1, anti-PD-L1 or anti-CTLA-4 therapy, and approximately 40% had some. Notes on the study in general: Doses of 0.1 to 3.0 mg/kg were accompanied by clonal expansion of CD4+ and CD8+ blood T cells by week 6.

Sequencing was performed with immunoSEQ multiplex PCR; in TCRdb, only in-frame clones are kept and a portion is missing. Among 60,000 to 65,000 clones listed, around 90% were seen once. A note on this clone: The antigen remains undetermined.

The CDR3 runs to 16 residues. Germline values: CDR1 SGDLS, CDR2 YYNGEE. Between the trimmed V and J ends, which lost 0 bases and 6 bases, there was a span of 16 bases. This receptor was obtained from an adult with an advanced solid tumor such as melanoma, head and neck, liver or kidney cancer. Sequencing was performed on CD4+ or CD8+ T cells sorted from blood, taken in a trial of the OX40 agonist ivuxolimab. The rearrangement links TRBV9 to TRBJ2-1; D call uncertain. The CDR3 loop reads CASSVGGAFDGNEQFF. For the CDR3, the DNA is TGTGCCAGCAGCGTAGGAGGAGCGTTTGACGGCAATGAGCAGTTCTTC.